These 22 T cell receptor beta chains came from one sample sequenced in a study of blood T cell repertoires in COVID-19. Profiled with immunoSEQ multiplex PCR; TCRdb holds only in-frame clones, not every one. The sample lists approximately 220,000 clones; 65% to 90% were seen once. Sequencing was performed on PBMCs or T cells enriched from blood (not recorded which). Receptor source: a woman aged 40 to 50 with acute COVID-19.

The gene calls are TRBV19 and TRBJ2-6; 7 bases agree with TRBD1. The CDR3 has 16 residues. With 4 bases clipped from V and 1 base from J, the junction kept 4 bases outside the gene matches. Germline V lookup: CDR1 LNHDA, CDR2 SQIVND (reference sequence). CDR3 nucleotides: TGTGCCAGTAGTAACCCGACAGGGTCTGGGGCCAACGTCCTGACTTTC. Translating gives CASSNPTGSGANVLTF.

Here the CDR3 DNA reads TGTGCCAGCTCACAGGGAGGCGGTCTTGAGGGCTACACCTTC. Translated, it gives CASSQGGGLEGYTF. This chain connects TRBV18 to TRBJ1-2; D gene ambiguous. The CDR3 sequence is 14 residues long. The germline V gene has CDR1 KGHSH and CDR2 LQKENI. The germline V and J ends were trimmed by 4 bases and 8 bases, with 17 bases remaining between them.

The chain recombines TRBV19 with TRBJ1-5; 8 bases match TRBD1. The ends lost 5 bases at V and 4 bases at J; junction bases unmatched: 7. Germline CDR1 and CDR2: LNHDA and SQIVND (reference sequence). The CDR3 totals 15 residues. The CDR3 region is CASSDRGRSNQPQHF. Here the CDR3 DNA reads TGTGCCAGTAGTGACAGGGGACGTTCGAATCAGCCCCAGCATTTT.

Regarding this clone: Other DNA sequences in this specimen translate into the identical CDR3. The CDR3 bases are TGTGCCAGCAGCCCGGACAGGTTCTCTGGAAACACCATATATTTT. This encodes CASSPDRFSGNTIYF. This chain connects TRBV6-5 to TRBJ1-3; 7 bases match TRBD1. Per germline, CDR1 MNHEY and CDR2 SVGAGI. The CDR3 covers 15 residues. V was clipped by 6 bases and J by 0 bases; unmatched bases: 5.

The V and J genes are TRBV18 and TRBJ2-1; TRBD2 aligns across 8 bases. The germline V gene has CDR1 KGHSH and CDR2 LQKENI. CDR3 length: 13 amino acids. With V trimmed by 6 bases and J by 3 bases, 1 base remained unmatched. The CDR3 protein is CASSSGIYNEQFF. CDR3 sequence (DNA): TGTGCCAGCTCTAGCGGGATCTACAATGAGCAGTTCTTC.

The chain couples TRBV2 to TRBJ2-2; TRBD2 aligns across 7 bases. Germline V gives CDR1 SNHLY, CDR2 FYNNEI. The trim removed 6 bases at V and 4 bases at J, leaving 2 bases unmatched. The CDR3 totals 13 residues. CDR3: CASRLAPTGELFF. As DNA, the CDR3 is TGTGCCAGCAGACTAGCGCCCACCGGGGAGCTGTTTTTT.

V and J are TRBV28 and TRBJ2-1; D gene unclear. Germline lookup yields CDR1 MDHEN and CDR2 SYDVKM. V lost 7 bases to trimming and J lost 6 bases, with 13 bases between them. This CDR3 contains 13 residues. The CDR3 DNA follows: TGTGCCAGCACTAACTCACTCCGCAATGAGCAGTTCTTC. Its translation: CASTNSLRNEQFF.

This clone occurred once. This chain uses TRBV9 with TRBJ2-6; D gene ambiguous. CDR1 is SGDLS, CDR2 YYNGEE, per germline. Trimming removed 0 bases from V and 2 bases from J, with 6 bases in between. There are 15 residues in the CDR3. The CDR3 DNA sequence: TGTGCCAGCAGCGTAGTGGCGGCTGGGGCCAACGTCCTGACTTTC. It yields the protein CASSVVAAGANVLTF. The whole variable domain, remainder taken from reference TRBV9 and TRBJ2-6, is DSGVTQTPKHLITATGQRVTLRCSPRSGDLSVYWYQQSLDQGLQFLIQYYNGEERAKGNILERFSAQQFPDLHSELNLSSLELGDSALYFCASSVVAAGANVLTFGAGSRLTVL.

This rearrangement joins TRBV27 to TRBJ2-1; 7 bases fit TRBD1. This CDR3 comprises 15 residues. The germline V gene has CDR1 MNHEY and CDR2 SMNVEV (reference sequence). After removal of 5 bases from V and 3 bases from J, the junction contained 7 bases not matched to a gene. This CDR3 reads CASSRRGQGYNEQFF. The CDR3 region has the DNA TGTGCCAGCAGTCGTAGGGGGCAGGGCTACAATGAGCAGTTCTTC.

This rearrangement joins TRBV13 to TRBJ1-1; 8 bases are shared with TRBD1. Germline V CDR1 and CDR2: PRHDT, FYEKMQ (reference sequence). V lost 3 bases and J lost 11; bases outside the gene matches: 8. This CDR3 contains 13 residues. Here the CDR3 reads CASSFGQGEKAFF. The CDR3 nucleotides are TGTGCCAGCAGCTTTGGACAGGGCGAAAAGGCTTTCTTT.

Only one count was recorded for this clone. The CDR3 sequence: CASSIATGGTSYEQYF. The CDR3, as DNA: TGTGCCAGTAGTATAGCGACGGGGGGGACCTCCTACGAGCAGTACTTC. The J gene is TRBJ2-7, the V gene TRBV19; TRBD2 matches at 8 bases. The V gene's germline CDR1 is LNHDA and CDR2 SQIVND (reference sequence). V was clipped by 1 base and J by 0 bases; unmatched bases: 5. The CDR3 is 16 residues long.

The rearrangement joins TRBV11-3 to TRBJ2-5; 9 bases are shared with TRBD2. The CDR3 totals 14 residues. J lost 2 bases, V lost 5 bases, and 3 bases had no gene match. The germline V gene has CDR1 SGHNT and CDR2 YENEEA. The DNA for the CDR3 is TGTGCCAGCAGCCCTAGCGGGGTACAAGAGACCCAGTACTTC. This sequence encodes CASSPSGVQETQYF.

V usage is TRBV25-1 and J usage is TRBJ1-5; D is possibly TRBD1 (5 bases). V was cut by 3 bases and J by 4 bases, with 13 bases left in between. The CDR3 sequence is 15 residues long. Germline V gene lookup returns CDR1 MGHDK and CDR2 SYGVNS. The CDR3 region is CASSEVGRGNQPQHF. DNA for the CDR3: TGTGCCAGCAGTGAGGTCGGAAGGGGAAATCAGCCCCAGCATTTT.

The gene calls are TRBV7-3 and TRBJ2-7; possibly TRBD2 for D (5 bases). Trimming left V 8 bases short and J 0 bases short, with 8 bases between. Germline values: CDR1 SGHTA, CDR2 FQGTGA. This CDR3 is 12 amino acids long. The CDR3 protein is CASVGSSYEQYF. DNA of the CDR3: TGTGCCAGCGTGGGGAGCTCCTACGAGCAGTACTTC.

The chain has TRBV28 and TRBJ1-2; a weak D match, TRBD1 (5 bases). CDR3 size: 12 residues. Germline V CDR1 and CDR2: MDHEN, SYDVKM. The ends were cut back, 8 bases at V and 5 bases at J, with 12 bases in the middle. The CDR3 coding sequence is TGTGCCAGCTCTTCAGGGATTTATGGCTACACCTTC. It yields the protein CASSSGIYGYTF.

The rearrangement links TRBV28 to TRBJ2-3; 7 bases agree with TRBD2. Trimming removed 6 bases from V and 0 bases from J; junction bases left unmatched: 3. The CDR3 runs to 14 residues. Looked up from germline, CDR1 is MDHEN and CDR2 is SYDVKM. The CDR3 reads CASSRSGSTDTQYF. CDR3 DNA sequence: TGTGCCAGCAGCCGTAGCGGGAGCACAGATACGCAGTATTTT.

This clone has only a few counts. This chain uses TRBV6-1 with TRBJ2-5, with TRBD2 identical over 7 bases. The junction had 9 bases not matched to a gene; V was cut back by 1 base and J by 4 bases. Germline V gene lookup returns CDR1 MNHNS and CDR2 SASEGT. The CDR3 extends over 16 amino acids. CDR3 amino acids: CASSEGAGAVGETQYF. CDR3 DNA sequence: TGTGCCAGCAGTGAAGGGGCGGGAGCGGTTGGAGAGACCCAGTACTTC.

The chain is built from TRBV5-1 and TRBJ2-1; D remains ambiguous. V lost 5 bases and J 5 bases, leaving 14 bases between the germline ends. Germline V gene sequence: CDR1 SGHRS, CDR2 YFSETQ. This CDR3 region has 14 residues. CDR3 DNA: TGCGCCAGCAGAGATAGCCCCTCAAACAATGAGCAGTTCTTC. Translated: CASRDSPSNNEQFF.

The chain joins TRBV28 to TRBJ1-2, with TRBD1 matching over 7 bases. Losses at the gene ends were 4 bases for V and 4 bases for J; bases not matched to a gene: 12. CDR1 MDHEN and CDR2 SYDVKM come from the germline V gene. This CDR3 is 16 amino acids long. CDR3 amino acids: CASSSGADDRVYGYTF. Here the CDR3 DNA reads TGTGCCAGCAGTTCTGGGGCGGACGACAGGGTCTATGGCTACACCTTC.

The chain uses TRBV12-1 and TRBJ2-5; no check of the table's D call, TRBD2, against the DNA was made. TRBV12-1 is labeled a pseudogene. The CDR3 length is 16 residues. The CDR3 reads CASSFVLAGGGETQYF. The CDR3 bases are TGTGCCAGCAGCTTTGTTCTAGCGGGAGGAGGAGAGACCCAGTACTTC.

This clone was recorded a few times. The same CDR3 is also encoded by other DNA sequences in this sample. The CDR3 sequence is CASREQGYQPQHF. The CDR3 nucleotides are TGTGCCAGCAGAGAACAGGGGTATCAGCCCCAGCATTTT. This sequence joins TRBV2 and TRBJ1-5, with TRBD1 identical over 7 bases. Germline CDR1 reads SNHLY; CDR2 reads FYNNEI. The CDR3 is 13 residues long. Trimming removed 6 bases from V and 5 bases from J; junction bases left unmatched: 4.

This chain uses TRBV19 with TRBJ2-1; 9 nucleotides line up with TRBD2. CDR1 and CDR2 from the germline V gene are LNHDA and SQIVND (reference sequence). V was clipped by 3 bases and J by 8 bases; unmatched bases: 8. CDR3 length: 15 residues. The CDR3 loop reads CASSIQGLAGHEQFF. The DNA for the CDR3 is TGTGCCAGTAGTATCCAGGGACTAGCAGGGCATGAGCAGTTCTTC. The complete variable domain, with remaining parts taken from reference TRBV19 and TRBJ2-1, reads DGGITQSPKYLFRKEGQNVTLSCEQNLNHDAMYWYRQDPGQGLRLIYYSQIVNDFQKGDIAEGYSVSREKKESFPLTVTSAQKNPTAFYLCASSIQGLAGHEQFFGPGTRLTVL.